This T cell receptor (beta chain) is drawn from a study of blood T cells in healthy people across ages (dated by TCRdb to about 2015). For the study in its entirety: Template switching captured roughly one uniquely barcoded TCR beta cDNA molecule per two T cells in model experiments. To avoid experimental bias, donors of different ages were distributed randomly across sequencing lanes. The study measured age-related changes in TCR beta repertoire diversity using deep sequencing normalized with unique cDNA molecular identifiers. The study analyzed two additional independent replicas of 1 million unique cDNA reads from the same blood draw for two donors, one aged 18 to 29 and one aged 80 or older. The donors were divided into four age groups: young (average approximately 17 years), middle-aged (roughly 42), aged (approximately 62) and long-lived (82).

What the research found in general, with its limitations: There was a strong correlation between observed TCR beta diversity and the percentage of naive T cells measured by flow cytometry. Estimates of total diversity based on one million sequenced T cells were considered lower bounds and underestimates. Compared with the aged group, the long-lived group had more naive CD4+ T cells, fewer expanded clones and increased TCR diversity, suggesting age selection. Since profiling was done on bulk unsorted PBMCs, naive and antigen-experienced compartments could not be conclusively compared. Observed TCR beta diversity per million T cells fell roughly linearly with age, and a significant reduction was already apparent by age roughly 40. Because the CMV infection status of the donors was unknown, age-related changes in expanded clonotypes may potentially have been confounded.

The roughly 38 donors, aged about 6 to 100 years, were systemically healthy Caucasian individuals from Russia. Around 9.8 milliliters of peripheral blood were collected from each donor into EDTA-treated Vacutainer tubes. Ficoll-Paque density-gradient centrifugation was used to isolate PBMCs, with at least 6.5 million obtained per sample. Total RNA, at least 6 micrograms per sample, was extracted from PBMCs with Trizol reagent. For every donor, an aliquot of PBMCs went through flow cytometry to measure the percentages of naive CD45RAhigh/CD27high T cells. The library was produced with 5' RACE. For sequencing, an Illumina HiSeq 2500 was employed. A second PCR of roughly 7 to 11 cycles was performed with a sample-barcoded 5' primer and a J-beta primer mix. A template-switch 5' adaptor carrying 12 random nucleotides introduced a unique molecular identifier onto each TCR beta cDNA molecule. At least 3 million CDR3-containing paired-end reads were obtained from each sample. The Mint cDNA synthesis kit, primed by a TRBC-specific oligonucleotide, was used to synthesize first-strand cDNA from all RNA. Following uracil-DNA glycosylase treatment, a first 18-cycle PCR with universal primers M1SS and BC2_uni_R was performed on all cDNA. Per the source publication's procedure: Each sample was normalized by randomly selecting 1 million high-quality reads, each carrying a distinct molecular identifier. Reads sharing molecular identifiers were discarded rather than binned into consensus sequences. MiTCR, run with a Q25 quality threshold and the strictest error-elimination algorithm, handled CDR3 identification, clonotype clustering and error correction. A nonparametric unseen species model with Euler transformation was used to estimate lower-bound total TCR beta diversity. TCRdb reran the public reads through fastp at Q25 and MiXCR, keeping productive beta chains. Here each entry gathers all rows of one CDR3 protein and keeps the most common genes and DNA. The V and J calls, along with clone size, are taken from TCRdb and not from the paper's own processing. The sample yields some 1.4 million distinct CDR3 sequences; roughly 40% were counted once. Clones ranked in the top ten supply roughly 7.9% of the sample.

This clonotype was recorded a few times. What antigen it recognizes has not been identified. Base quality data are lacking; no much larger clone is found one base away. For CDR1 and CDR2, the germline V gene lists ENHRY and SYGVKD. V lost 2 bases and J lost 1 base, and the count of bases not matched to a germline gene is 4. Its CDR3 holds 16 amino acids, cysteine through phenylalanine. Solely the CDR3 DNA is kept, with 48 bases framed from the first base. This chain is built from TRBV10-3 and TRBJ2-5; the central 10 bases match TRBD1. Sequenced: blood. The TCR comes from a woman under 30 in good health. Read as DNA, the sequence is TGTGCCATCAGTGAGCCGGGACAGGGGTCCCAAGAGACCCAGTACTTC. Translation gives CAISEPGQGSQETQYF.